This TCR beta chain derives from a study of human T cells and chemical hapten exposure. Via MiXCR, TCRdb re-called the RACE reads, giving one row per CDR3 protein. The table records under 200,000 distinct CDR3 sequences, about 15% of them present only once. Time point indicated: patch test 1, 2 weeks after DPC sensitization. Treatment defined: therapeutic diphenylcyclopropenone sensitization with weekly scalp DPC. Drawing of blood took place ahead of applying each patch test. This clonotype was seen only a few times. The CDR3 is made up of 18 amino acids. The sample was whole blood, taken in connection with sensitization to the hapten diphenylcyclopropenone (DPC). The V gene is TRBV21-1, the J gene TRBJ2-7; no DNA check was done on the table's D call, TRBD2. TRBV21-1 is annotated as a pseudogene. The source of this sequence is a woman in her thirties with alopecia areata. Some clones in this sample may be carry-over from other donors' samples. In nucleotides, the CDR3 is TGTGCCAGCAGCATCTGCGAAGCCGGGACAAGCGTGCCCTACGAGCAGTACTTC. Its translation is CASSICEAGTSVPYEQYF.